The next 20 T cell receptor beta chains were all read from a single sample in a study of blood T cell repertoires in COVID-19. Data came from immunoSEQ multiplex PCR; TCRdb stores just in-frame clones and leaves some out. Here the sample spans about 98,000 clones, 75% to 95% being singletons. Sample: peripheral blood. The receptor source for this set is a young man with acute or convalescent COVID-19.

This chain joins TRBV27 and TRBJ1-1; D gene unclear. This CDR3 has 14 amino acids. V was shortened by 0 bases and J by 7 bases, with 12 bases between the two germline ends. In germline, CDR1 is MNHEY, CDR2 SMNVEV (reference sequence). The CDR3 protein is CASSLSGTLREAFF. Here the CDR3 DNA reads TGTGCCAGCAGTTTATCGGGCACGTTACGTGAAGCTTTCTTT.

This chain uses TRBV5-5 with TRBJ2-5, with 7 bases matching TRBD1. This CDR3 is 14 amino acids long. Germline CDR1 reads SGHKS; CDR2 reads YYEKEE (reference sequence). The V segment lost 6 bases and the J segment 1 base; nucleotides outside the gene matches: 6. The CDR3 nucleotides are TGTGCCAGCAACGTCGACAGGGCCCAAGAGACCCAGTACTTC. This translates into CASNVDRAQETQYF.

The chain is built from TRBV27 and TRBJ1-2; the D gene is possibly TRBD1 (5 bases). Trimming stripped 7 bases from V and 5 bases from J, with 14 bases between. CDR1 is MNHEY and CDR2 is SMNVEV in the germline V gene (reference sequence). The CDR3 loop spans 13 amino acids. The CDR3 DNA reads TGTGCCAGCACGGGGGAGTCGGAATATGGCTACACCTTC. This encodes CASTGESEYGYTF.

J is TRBJ1-1 and V is TRBV6-1; 8 bases are a match to TRBD1. V shed 4 bases, J shed 11 bases, and the junction held 9 bases outside the gene matches. CDR3 length equals 13 residues. Germline CDR1 MNHNS, CDR2 SASEGT. The CDR3 DNA follows: TGTGCCAGCAGTGGAGCCTTAACAGGGGGGGCTTTCTTT. Amino acid sequence: CASSGALTGGAFF.

CDR3 DNA sequence: TGTGCCAGCAGCTTAGGTCCGAACAGGGCGATCCCCGCTGAAGCTTTCTTT. It specifies CASSLGPNRAIPAEAFF. This chain links TRBV11-2 with TRBJ1-1, with D tentatively TRBD1 (6 bases). V was clipped by 1 base and J by 6 bases, with 21 bases between them. The CDR3 sequence is 17 residues long. CDR1 and CDR2 (germline): SGHAT, FQNNGV.

V and J are TRBV10-2 and TRBJ2-7; 11 bases are a match to TRBD2. V shed 5 bases, J shed 6 bases, and the junction held 12 bases outside the gene matches. The germline CDR1 and CDR2 sequences are WSHSY and SAAADI. The CDR3 contains 16 residues. The CDR3 loop reads CASSLPSGTSGFEQYF. CDR3 nucleotide sequence: TGCGCCAGCAGTCTTCCCTCCGGGACTAGCGGATTCGAGCAGTACTTC.

The V call is TRBV12-1, the J call TRBJ1-1; the tabulated D call, TRBD1, remains unverified against the DNA. TRBV12-1 counts as a pseudogene. CDR3 length equals 14 residues. CDR3 sequence (DNA): TGTGCCAGCAGCCCCGGGACAGGAAACACTGAAGCTTTCTTT. This gives the protein CASSPGTGNTEAFF.

This clone came up a few times. Other nucleotide sequences in the sample specify the same CDR3. The rearrangement joins TRBV2 to TRBJ1-1; no clear D gene. V gave up 2 bases and J gave up 5 bases, with 9 bases separating them. CDR3 length: 13 amino acids. Germline V gene data show CDR1 as SNHLY and CDR2 as FYNNEI. The CDR3 DNA follows: TGTGCCAGCAGTGAAAGAGCCAGGACTGAAGCTTTCTTT. It translates to CASSERARTEAFF.

A few counts support this clone. The gene calls are TRBV27 and TRBJ2-1; the match to TRBD2 covers 10 bases. CDR1 and CDR2 from the germline V gene are MNHEY and SMNVEV (reference sequence). The ends lost 5 bases at V and 7 bases at J; junction bases unmatched: 14. The CDR3 has 17 residues. For the CDR3, the DNA is TGTGCCAGCAGTCCAGGGACTAGCGCAAAAGGGGTGAATGAGCAGTTCTTC. Residues: CASSPGTSAKGVNEQFF.

The CDR3 here is CATSDFYGSGYTF. CDR3 sequence (DNA): TGTGCCACCAGTGATTTCTACGGGTCTGGCTACACCTTC. V and J are TRBV24-1 and TRBJ1-2, with D unclear. The V gene's germline CDR1 is KGHDR and CDR2 SFDVKD. The CDR3 extends over 13 amino acids. V lost 1 base and J lost 7, with 9 bases in between.

The CDR3 is CATSDASGTSGGGQQFF. CDR3 DNA sequence: TGTGCCACCAGTGATGCCTCCGGGACTAGCGGGGGAGGTCAGCAGTTCTTC. The rearrangement joins TRBV24-1 to TRBJ2-1; 14 bases are a match to TRBD2. The CDR3 runs to 17 residues. Looked up from germline, CDR1 is KGHDR and CDR2 is SFDVKD. V dropped 3 bases and J dropped 11; count of bases not matched to a gene: 11.

J is TRBJ2-3 and V is TRBV30, with 14 nucleotides matching TRBD2. Germline loops: CDR1 GTSNPN, CDR2 SVGIG (reference sequence). The CDR3 runs 16 residues. The V and J ends lost 1 base and 5 bases, in that order; junction bases with no gene match: 5. CDR3 protein: CAWSGLAGGRLDTQYF. CDR3 nucleotide sequence: TGTGCCTGGAGTGGACTAGCGGGAGGGAGGTTAGATACGCAGTATTTT.

The chain recombines TRBV11-2 with TRBJ2-7; 8 bases agree with TRBD2. V was clipped by 1 base and J by 2 bases; unmatched bases: 4. Germline CDR1 SGHAT, CDR2 FQNNGV. The CDR3 sequence is 15 residues long. The CDR3 spells CASSLAVSGAYEQYF. CDR3 DNA: TGTGCCAGCAGCTTAGCGGTTAGCGGGGCCTACGAGCAGTACTTC. Combining the CDR3 with reference TRBV11-2 and TRBJ2-7 gives the whole variable domain EAGVAQSPRYKIIEKRQSVAFWCNPISGHATLYWYQQILGQGPKLLIQFQNNGVVDDSQLPKDRFSAERLKGVDSTLKIQPAKLEDSAVYLCASSLAVSGAYEQYFGPGTRLTVT.

The V call is TRBV24-1, the J call TRBJ1-3, with a tentative D call TRBD1 (6 bases). The CDR3 is 14 residues long. The ends were cut back, 4 bases at V and 7 bases at J, with 13 bases in the middle. CDR1 and CDR2 (germline): KGHDR, SFDVKD. CDR3 DNA: TGTGCCACCAGTGACCCGGACAGCTCTAACACCATATATTTT. This gives the protein CATSDPDSSNTIYF.

V usage is TRBV4-2 and J usage is TRBJ2-1, with TRBD2 matching over 10 bases. J was trimmed by 0 bases and V by 4 bases; bases with no gene match: 0. CDR1 and CDR2 (germline): LGHNA, YNFKEQ. The CDR3 loop spans 15 amino acids. This CDR3 is CASSPSGSSYNEQFF. The CDR3 nucleotides are TGTGCCAGCAGCCCTAGCGGGAGCTCCTACAATGAGCAGTTCTTC.

The chain uses TRBV10-3 and TRBJ1-4, with no clear D. The germline gives CDR1 ENHRY, CDR2 SYGVKD. The CDR3 has 14 residues. With 3 bases removed from V and 4 bases from J, the gap between germline ends came to 9 bases. As DNA, the CDR3 is TGTGCCATCAGTGATGGGAGGAGTAATGAAAAACTGTTTTTT. It translates to CAISDGRSNEKLFF.

The rearrangement uses TRBV5-6 and TRBJ2-5, with a weak D call TRBD1 (6 bases). The V and J ends lost 2 bases and 4 bases respectively, with 12 bases between them. Germline CDR1 SGHDT, CDR2 YYEEEE. CDR3 length equals 14 residues. The CDR3 DNA is TGTGCCAGCAGCTTTCTTCAGGGGAGAGAGACCCAGTACTTC. Its protein product is CASSFLQGRETQYF.

This clone was seen just once. V and J are TRBV5-6 and TRBJ2-5; TRBD2 might be the D (6 bases). The germline CDR1 and CDR2 sequences are SGHDT and YYEEEE. The V and J ends lost 4 bases and 1 base respectively, with 17 bases between them. CDR3 length: 16 amino acids. The DNA of the CDR3 is TGTGCCAGCAGCAAGTCCCCCCTAGCGTTCCAAGAGACCCAGTACTTC. This translates into CASSKSPLAFQETQYF. Full variable domain (outside the CDR3, taken from reference TRBV5-6 and TRBJ2-5): DAGVTQSPTHLIKTRGQQVTLRCSPKSGHDTVSWYQQALGQGPQFIFQYYEEEERQRGNFPDRFSGHQFPNYSSELNVNALLLGDSALYLCASSKSPLAFQETQYFGPGTRLLVL.

The chain is built from TRBV3-1 (or the pseudogene TRBV3-2) and TRBJ2-7, with 7 bases that match TRBD2. V gave up 1 base and J gave up 1 base; unmatched junction bases: 10. Germline CDR1 is LGHDT and CDR2 is YNNKEL (reference sequence). CDR3 length: 17 amino acids. The CDR3 region is CASSQARWAGVSYEQYF. Written as DNA, the CDR3 is TGTGCCAGCAGCCAAGCACGGTGGGCGGGAGTATCCTACGAGCAGTACTTC.

The V gene is TRBV6-6, the J gene TRBJ1-1; D perhaps matches TRBD1 (5 bases). Between the trimmed V and J ends, which lost 6 bases and 4 bases, there was a span of 15 bases. The CDR3 consists of 14 residues. CDR1 and CDR2 from the germline V gene are MNHNY and SVGAGI (reference sequence). Here the CDR3 reads CASSLDILGTEAFF. The CDR3 nucleotides read TGTGCCAGCAGCCTGGACATCTTGGGCACTGAAGCTTTCTTT.